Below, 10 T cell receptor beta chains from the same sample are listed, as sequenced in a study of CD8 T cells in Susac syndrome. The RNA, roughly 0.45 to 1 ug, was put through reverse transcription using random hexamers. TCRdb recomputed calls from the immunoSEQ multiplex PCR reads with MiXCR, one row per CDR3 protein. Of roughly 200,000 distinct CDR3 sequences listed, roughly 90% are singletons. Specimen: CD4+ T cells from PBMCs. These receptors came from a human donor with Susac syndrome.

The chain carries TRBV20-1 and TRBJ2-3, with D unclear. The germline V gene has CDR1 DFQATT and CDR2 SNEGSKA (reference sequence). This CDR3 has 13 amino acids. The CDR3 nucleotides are TGCAGCATGTCGCGGCTTTACACAGATACGCAGTATTTT. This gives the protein CSMSRLYTDTQYF.

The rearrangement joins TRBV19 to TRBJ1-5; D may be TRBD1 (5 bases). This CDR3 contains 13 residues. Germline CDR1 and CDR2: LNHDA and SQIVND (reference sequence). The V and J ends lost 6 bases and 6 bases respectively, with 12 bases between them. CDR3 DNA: TGTGCCAGTAGCACTGCCGGGGGTCAGCCCCAGCATTTT. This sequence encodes CASSTAGGQPQHF. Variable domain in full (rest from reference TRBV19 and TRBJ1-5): DGGITQSPKYLFRKEGQNVTLSCEQNLNHDAMYWYRQDPGQGLRLIYYSQIVNDFQKGDIAEGYSVSREKKESFPLTVTSAQKNPTAFYLCASSTAGGQPQHFGDGTRLSIL.

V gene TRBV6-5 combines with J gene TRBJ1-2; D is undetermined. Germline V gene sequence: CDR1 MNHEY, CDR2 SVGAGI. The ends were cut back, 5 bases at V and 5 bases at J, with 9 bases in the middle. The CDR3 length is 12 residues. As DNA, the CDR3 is TGTGCCAGCAGTCCGAGACATTATGGCTACACCTTC. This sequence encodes CASSPRHYGYTF.

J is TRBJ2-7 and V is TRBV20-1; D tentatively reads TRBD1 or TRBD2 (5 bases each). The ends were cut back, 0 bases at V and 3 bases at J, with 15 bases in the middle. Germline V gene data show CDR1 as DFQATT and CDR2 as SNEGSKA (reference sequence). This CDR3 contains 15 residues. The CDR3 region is CSAREGTAIGYEQYF. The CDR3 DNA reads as TGCAGTGCTAGAGAGGGGACGGCGATAGGCTACGAGCAGTACTTC.

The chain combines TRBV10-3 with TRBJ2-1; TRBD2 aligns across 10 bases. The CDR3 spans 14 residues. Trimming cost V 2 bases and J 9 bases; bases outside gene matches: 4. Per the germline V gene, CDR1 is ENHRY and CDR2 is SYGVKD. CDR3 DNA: TGTGCCATCAGTGAGGCCCTAGCGGGAGCTGAGCAGTTCTTC. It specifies CAISEALAGAEQFF.

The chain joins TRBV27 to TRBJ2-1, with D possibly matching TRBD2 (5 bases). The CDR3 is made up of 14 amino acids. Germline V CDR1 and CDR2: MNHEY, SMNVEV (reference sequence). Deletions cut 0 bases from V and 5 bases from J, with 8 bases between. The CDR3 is CASSLSWRDNEQFF. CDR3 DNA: TGTGCCAGCAGTTTATCGTGGCGGGACAATGAGCAGTTCTTC.

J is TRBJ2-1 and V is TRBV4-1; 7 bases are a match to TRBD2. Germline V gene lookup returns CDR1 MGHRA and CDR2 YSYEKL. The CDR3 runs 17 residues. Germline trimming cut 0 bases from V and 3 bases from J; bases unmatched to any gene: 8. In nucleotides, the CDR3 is TGCGCCAGCAGCCAAGACGGTCTCGGCGGGAGCTACAATGAGCAGTTCTTC. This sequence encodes CASSQDGLGGSYNEQFF.

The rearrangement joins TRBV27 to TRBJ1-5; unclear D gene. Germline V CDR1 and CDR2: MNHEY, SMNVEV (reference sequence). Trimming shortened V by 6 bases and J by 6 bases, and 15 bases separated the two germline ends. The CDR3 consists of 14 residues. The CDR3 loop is CASSPSVLVQPQHF. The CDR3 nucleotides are TGTGCCAGCAGCCCCTCGGTCTTAGTTCAGCCCCAGCATTTT.

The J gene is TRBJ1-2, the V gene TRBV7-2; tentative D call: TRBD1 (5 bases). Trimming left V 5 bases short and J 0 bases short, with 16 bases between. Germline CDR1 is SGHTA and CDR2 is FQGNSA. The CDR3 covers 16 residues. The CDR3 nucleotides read TGTGCCAGCAGCACCTACAGACAGACTACTAACTATGGCTACACCTTC. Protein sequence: CASSTYRQTTNYGYTF.

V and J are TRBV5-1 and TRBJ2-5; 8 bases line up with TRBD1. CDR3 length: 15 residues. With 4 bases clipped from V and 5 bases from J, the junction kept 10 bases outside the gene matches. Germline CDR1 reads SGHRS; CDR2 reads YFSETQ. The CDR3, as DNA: TGCGCCAGCAGCGTAGGACAGGGAAGATTGGAGACCCAGTACTTC. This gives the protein CASSVGQGRLETQYF.